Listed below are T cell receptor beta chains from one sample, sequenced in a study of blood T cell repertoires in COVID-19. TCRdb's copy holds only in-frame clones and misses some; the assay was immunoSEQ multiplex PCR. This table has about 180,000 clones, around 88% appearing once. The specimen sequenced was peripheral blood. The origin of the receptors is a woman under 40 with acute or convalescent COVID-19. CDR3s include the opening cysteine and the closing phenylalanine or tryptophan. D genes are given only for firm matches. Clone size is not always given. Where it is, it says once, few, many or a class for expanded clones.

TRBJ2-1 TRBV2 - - CASGEGVYNEQFF TGTGCCAGCGGCGAGGGGGTCTACAATGAGCAGTTCTTC
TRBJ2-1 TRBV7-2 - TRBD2 CASSFPTSEAYNEQFF TGTGCCAGCAGCTTCCCGACTAGCGAGGCCTACAATGAGCAGTTCTTC
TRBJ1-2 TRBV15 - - CATSRRTAFYGYTF TGTGCCACCAGCAGGCGGACAGCCTTCTATGGCTACACCTTC
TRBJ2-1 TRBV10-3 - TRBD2 CAITPSGRAGEQFF TGTGCCATCACCCCTAGCGGGAGGGCCGGGGAGCAGTTCTTC
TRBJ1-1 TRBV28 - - CASRRNTEAFF TGTGCCAGCAGGCGGAACACTGAAGCTTTCTTT
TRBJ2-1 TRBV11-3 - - CASSPQGTFSSYNEQFF TGTGCCAGCAGCCCGCAGGGGACGTTTAGCTCCTACAATGAGCAGTTCTTC
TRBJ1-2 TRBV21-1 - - CASFPPQDRDYGYTF TGTGCCAGCTTTCCCCCCCAGGACAGGGACTATGGCTACACCTTC
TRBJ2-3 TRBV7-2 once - CASSFGRGADTQYF TGTGCCAGCAGCTTCGGACGCGGGGCAGATACGCAGTATTTT
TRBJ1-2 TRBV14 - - CASSTKQGLYGYTF TGTGCCAGCAGCACGAAGCAGGGGCTCTATGGCTACACCTTC
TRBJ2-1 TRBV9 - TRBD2 CASSAGLAAHNEQFF TGTGCCAGCAGCGCCGGACTAGCGGCACACAATGAGCAGTTCTTC
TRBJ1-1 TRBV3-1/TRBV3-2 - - CASSQSIRANTEAFF TGTGCCAGCAGCCAGAGTATCAGGGCCAACACTGAAGCTTTCTTT
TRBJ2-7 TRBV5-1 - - CASSLWREGEQYF TGCGCCAGCAGCTTGTGGCGGGAAGGGGAGCAGTACTTC
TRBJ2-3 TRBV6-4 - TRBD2 CASSLSGRAYTDTQYF TGTGCCAGCAGTCTTAGCGGGAGGGCCTACACAGATACGCAGTATTTT
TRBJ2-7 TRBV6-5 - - CASTSGYEQYF TGTGCCAGCACTAGTGGTTACGAGCAGTACTTC
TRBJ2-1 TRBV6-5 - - CASKGRTKDEQFF TGTGCCAGCAAGGGGCGGACTAAGGACGAGCAGTTCTTC
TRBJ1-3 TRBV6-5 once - CASHSGNTIYF TGTGCCAGCCACTCTGGAAACACCATATATTTT
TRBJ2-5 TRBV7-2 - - CASSLTTSSETQYF TGTGCCAGCAGCTTAACAACTAGTTCCGAGACCCAGTACTTC
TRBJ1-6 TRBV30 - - CAWSPTGEGRSPLHF TGTGCCTGGAGTCCTACCGGGGAGGGAAGGTCACCCCTCCACTTT
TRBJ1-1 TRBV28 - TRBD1 CASSFTGTGNTEAFF TGTGCCAGCAGTTTCACCGGGACAGGGAACACTGAAGCTTTCTTT
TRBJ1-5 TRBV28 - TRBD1 CASTFRDRGNQPQHF TGTGCCAGCACCTTCCGGGACAGGGGCAATCAGCCCCAGCATTTT
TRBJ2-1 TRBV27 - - CASSGSSTQYNEQFF TGTGCCAGCAGTGGGAGCTCTACACAATACAATGAGCAGTTCTTC
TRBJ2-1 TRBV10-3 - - CAISEYSGDNEQFF TGTGCCATCAGTGAATATAGCGGTGACAATGAGCAGTTCTTC
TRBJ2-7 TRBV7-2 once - CASSWTRGYEQYF TGTGCCAGCAGCTGGACCAGGGGCTACGAGCAGTACTTC
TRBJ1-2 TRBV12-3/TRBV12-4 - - CASSFPGSYGYTF TGTGCCAGCAGTTTTCCGGGATCCTATGGCTACACCTTC
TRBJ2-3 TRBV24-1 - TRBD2 CATGPGGGDTQYF TGTGCCACCGGACCGGGAGGAGGCGATACGCAGTATTTT
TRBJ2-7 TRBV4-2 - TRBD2 CASSQDRLAGGPPSF TGTGCCAGCAGCCAAGATCGACTAGCGGGAGGTCCCCCCTCCTTC
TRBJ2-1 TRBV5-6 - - CASSLLAGNEQFF TGTGCCAGCAGCTTGTTGGCGGGCAATGAGCAGTTCTTC
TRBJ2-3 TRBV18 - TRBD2 CASSTDIGRDGLTDTQYF TGTGCCAGCTCAACCGATATCGGGAGGGACGGTCTCACAGATACGCAGTATTTT
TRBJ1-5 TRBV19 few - CASSIGLFQPQHF TGTGCCAGTAGTATAGGTCTTTTTCAGCCCCAGCATTTT
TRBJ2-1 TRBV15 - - CATSRKLSSYNEQFF TGTGCCACCAGCAGAAAACTGAGCTCCTACAATGAGCAGTTCTTC
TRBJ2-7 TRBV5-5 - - CASSLQRLTYEQYF TGTGCCAGCAGCTTACAGCGGCTGACCTACGAGCAGTACTTC
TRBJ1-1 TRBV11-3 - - CASSPRQVNTEAFF TGTGCCAGCAGCCCCAGACAGGTGAACACTGAAGCTTTCTTT
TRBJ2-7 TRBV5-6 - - CASSLGVALLYEQYF TGTGCCAGCAGCTTGGGGGTAGCGCTATTGTACGAGCAGTACTTC
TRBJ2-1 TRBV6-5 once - CASSQPSGLEFF TGTGCCAGCAGTCAACCGTCGGGACTGGAGTTCTTC
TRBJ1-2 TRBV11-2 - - CASSLDLVHDYLNYGYTF TGTGCCAGCAGCTTAGACCTCGTGCACGACTACCTTAACTATGGCTACACCTTC
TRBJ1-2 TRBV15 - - CATSRASYGYTF TGTGCCACCAGCAGAGCCAGCTATGGCTACACCTTC
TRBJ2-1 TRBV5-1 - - CASSLSRDNEQFF TGCGCCAGCAGCTTATCGCGAGACAATGAGCAGTTCTTC
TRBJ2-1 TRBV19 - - CASSIAGRVNEQFF TGTGCCAGTAGTATAGCGGGCAGGGTAAATGAGCAGTTCTTC
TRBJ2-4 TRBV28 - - CASSVLAKNIQYF TGTGCCAGCAGTGTACTAGCCAAAAACATTCAGTACTTC
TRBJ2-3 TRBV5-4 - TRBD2 CATLGLAGGPSRDTQYF TGTGCCACCCTAGGACTAGCGGGAGGGCCGAGTAGAGATACGCAGTATTTT
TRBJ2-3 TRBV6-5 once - CASRQGTDTQYF TGTGCCAGCAGACAGGGAACAGATACGCAGTATTTT
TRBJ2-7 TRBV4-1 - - CASSQGGGSSYEQYF TGCGCCAGCAGCCAAGGTGGAGGAAGCTCCTACGAGCAGTACTTC
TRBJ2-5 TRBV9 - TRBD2 CASSAAGGETQYF TGTGCCAGCAGCGCTGCGGGAGGGGAGACCCAGTACTTC
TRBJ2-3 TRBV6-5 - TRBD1 CASRTGWSADTQYF TGTGCCAGCAGGACAGGGTGGAGTGCAGATACGCAGTATTTT
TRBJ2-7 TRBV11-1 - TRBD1 CASSARQGGEQYF TGTGCCAGCAGCGCACGACAGGGTGGCGAGCAGTACTTC
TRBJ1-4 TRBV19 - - CAKPIVREATNEKLFF TGTGCCAAACCCATCGTGAGGGAAGCAACTAATGAAAAACTGTTTTTT
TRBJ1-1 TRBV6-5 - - CASSQGGNTQAFF TGTGCCAGCTCCCAGGGTGGGAACACTCAAGCTTTCTTT
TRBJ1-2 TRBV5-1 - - CASRGSANYGYTF TGCGCCAGCCGAGGGAGCGCTAACTATGGCTACACCTTC
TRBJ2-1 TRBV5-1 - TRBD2 CASSLGPAGSNEQFF TGCGCCAGCAGCTTGGGTCCAGCGGGATCGAATGAGCAGTTCTTC
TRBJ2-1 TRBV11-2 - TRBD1 CASSTQTGNYVPEQFF TGTGCCAGCAGCACCCAGACAGGGAACTATGTCCCTGAGCAGTTCTTC
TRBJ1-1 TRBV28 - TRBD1 CASSVGDREAFF TGTGCCAGCAGTGTAGGGGACAGGGAAGCTTTCTTT
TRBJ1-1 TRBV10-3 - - CAISNRVSAEAFF TGTGCCATCAGTAACAGGGTATCGGCTGAAGCTTTCTTT
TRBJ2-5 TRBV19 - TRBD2 CAKTKGLAGEAGIPRDKETQYF TGTGCCAAAACCAAAGGACTAGCGGGAGAGGCGGGTATCCCACGGGACAAAGAGACCCAGTACTTC
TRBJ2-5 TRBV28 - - CASSLRETQYF TGTGCCAGCAGTTTGAGAGAGACCCAGTACTTC
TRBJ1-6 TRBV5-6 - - CASSLSQNNSPLHF TGTGCCAGCAGCTTGTCCCAGAATAATTCACCCCTCCACTTT
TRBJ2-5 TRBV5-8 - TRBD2 CASSLAGGEETQYF TGTGCCAGCAGCTTGGCCGGGGGGGAGGAGACCCAGTACTTC
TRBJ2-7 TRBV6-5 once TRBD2 CASQTQAGGVYEQYF TGTGCCAGCCAAACCCAGGCGGGAGGCGTTTACGAGCAGTACTTC
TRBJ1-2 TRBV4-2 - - CASSQDSDLQGGYTF TGTGCCAGCAGCCAAGATTCGGATTTACAGGGAGGCTACACCTTC
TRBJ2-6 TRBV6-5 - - CASSYIQAGANVLTF TGTGCCAGCAGTTACATCCAGGCTGGGGCCAACGTCCTGACTTTC